This entry is about one T cell receptor beta chain. Its antigen is not identified. Trimming stripped 4 bases from V and 5 bases from J, with 14 bases between. The germline CDR1 and CDR2 sequences are MDHEN and SYDVKM. This CDR3 is built from 15 residues. This record comes from a study of shared clonotypes between healthy human individuals. Regarding the study as a whole: Investigators expected sequencing depth to affect clonotype sharing among donors. The represented genetic and exposure-history diversity was limited by the small number of donors. Unshared clonotypes carried lower generation probabilities than those common to all four donors.

Terminally differentiated effector memory CD45RA+ cells were left out of the naive CD8 fraction, which was CD45RO-negative and positively selected for CCR7. The donors were all Caucasian adults (living in Nashville, Tennessee). Some clones are missing from TCRdb's copy, which holds only in-frame ones; the method was immunoSEQ multiplex PCR. The sample records about 750,000 clones, 92% being singletons. The sequence came from a man aged 30 to 45 in good health. The sequencing input was naive CD8+ T cells sorted from blood. The chain recombines TRBV28 with TRBJ2-2, with D perhaps TRBD1 (6 bases). In DNA form, the CDR3 reads TGTGCCAGCAGTTGGGACACCACGGGGACCGGGGAGCTGTTTTTT. This translates into CASSWDTTGTGELFF.